A selection of T cell receptor beta chains follows, all from one sample in a study of cytomegalovirus exposure and HLA in healthy donors. Clones were sequenced by immunoSEQ multiplex PCR, and TCRdb holds only the in-frame ones, with some missing. The repertoire holds 300,000 to 400,000 clones, with roughly 90% as singletons. Material: PBMCs. The receptors here all came from a man aged 25 to 40 in good health and CMV-seronegative. The CDR3 runs from the conserved cysteine through the conserved F or W. Fields, in order: CDR3 length, J gene, D gene, V gene, clone size, CDR3 DNA, CDR3 protein. The D gene is left open where the match is weak. Only some rows state a clone size, as once, few, many or a class for expanded clones.

14	TRBJ1-3	NA	TRBV2	once	TGTGCCAGCAGTGATCCAGGGTCTGGAAACACCATATATTTT	CASSDPGSGNTIYF
17	TRBJ2-7	TRBD1	TRBV4-3	NA	TGCGCCAGCAGCCAAGTCATGGGCGGGACAGGGTTGGGGGAGCAGTACTTC	CASSQVMGGTGLGEQYF
14	TRBJ2-3	NA	TRBV5-1	NA	TGCGCCAGCAGCTTGCGCGGGGGCACAGATACGCAGTATTTT	CASSLRGGTDTQYF
13	TRBJ2-5	TRBD2	TRBV15	NA	TGTGCCACCAGGTCTGGACTAGAAGGGACCCAGTACTTC	CATRSGLEGTQYF
14	TRBJ1-1	NA	TRBV29-1	NA	TGCAGCGTTGCCGCAGGCCTAGGAGGCACTGAAGCTTTCTTT	CSVAAGLGGTEAFF
15	TRBJ1-5	NA	TRBV5-6	once	TGTGCCAGCAGCTTCTGGGGGGAGGGCAATCAGCCCCAGCATTTT	CASSFWGEGNQPQHF
13	TRBJ1-5	NA	TRBV7-6	NA	TGTGCCAGCAGCTTCGGAGAAAATCAGCCCCAGCATTTT	CASSFGENQPQHF
15	TRBJ1-1	NA	TRBV25-1	once	TGTGCCAGCAGTGAATCGCCGGGGATGAACACTGAAGCTTTCTTT	CASSESPGMNTEAFF
13	TRBJ1-2	TRBD1	TRBV5-1	NA	TGCGCCAGCAGCTTTCAGGGGGTCCGTGGCTACACCTTC	CASSFQGVRGYTF
14	TRBJ1-2	NA	TRBV5-1	NA	TGCGCCAGCAGCTTGGACCCGGGGTCCCATGGCTACACCTTC	CASSLDPGSHGYTF
15	TRBJ2-1	TRBD1	TRBV6-6	NA	TGTGCCAGCAGCCTCAGGGGGACAGGGGATGCTGAGCAGTTCTTC	CASSLRGTGDAEQFF
16	TRBJ1-1	NA	TRBV7-6	NA	TGTGCCAGCAGCTCTACCGGCAGGGTAGCAATCACTGAAGCTTTCTTT	CASSSTGRVAITEAFF
13	TRBJ2-2	NA	TRBV29-1	NA	TGCAGCGTTGAGGGGGGGAACACCGGGGAGCTGTTTTTT	CSVEGGNTGELFF
15	TRBJ2-1	NA	TRBV19	NA	TGTGCCAGTAGTATTCTATCTGCCGGGGTCAATGAGCAGTTCTTC	CASSILSAGVNEQFF
15	TRBJ2-3	TRBD2	TRBV4-3	NA	TGCGCCAGCAGCCCAGGACTAGCTAGCACAGATACGCAGTATTTT	CASSPGLASTDTQYF
14	TRBJ2-7	NA	TRBV5-5	NA	TGTGCCAGCAGCTCACCGGGACTCTCCTACGAGCAGTACTTC	CASSSPGLSYEQYF
16	TRBJ2-3	TRBD2	TRBV9	once	TGTGCCAGCAGCGTAGGACTAGCGGAGAACACAGATACGCAGTATTTT	CASSVGLAENTDTQYF
13	TRBJ1-3	TRBD1	TRBV30	NA	TGTGCCTGGGGACAGGGGTCCGGAAACACCATATATTTT	CAWGQGSGNTIYF
18	TRBJ2-3	TRBD2	TRBV15	NA	TGTGCCACCAGCAGAGCCCCGGGACTAGCGGGGGGCCGCTATACGCAGTATTTT	CATSRAPGLAGGRYTQYF
17	TRBJ2-4	NA	TRBV4-1	NA	TGCGCCAGCAGCCAAGAGCGGTCAGGGAGGCGGTTAGACATTCAGTACTTC	CASSQERSGRRLDIQYF
14	TRBJ2-7	NA	TRBV5-1	NA	TGCGCCAGCAGCTCAGTCACAGGGCCCTACGAGCAGTACTTC	CASSSVTGPYEQYF
15	TRBJ2-1	TRBD1	TRBV5-4	NA	TGTGCCAGCACACATACAGGGGGAGCCTACAATGAGCAGTTCTTC	CASTHTGGAYNEQFF
17	TRBJ1-3	NA	TRBV9	once	TGTGCCAGCAGCGCCGGGGAGGGGCGCTCGTCTGGAAACACCATATATTTT	CASSAGEGRSSGNTIYF
11	TRBJ2-7	NA	TRBV27	NA	TGTGCCAGCAGGAGACATCTTTCGCTGTACTTC	CASRRHLSLYF
15	TRBJ2-3	TRBD2	TRBV5-1	NA	TGCGCCAGCAGCTTGGTAGCGGGGAGCACAGATACGCAGTATTTT	CASSLVAGSTDTQYF
17	TRBJ2-6	TRBD1	TRBV25-1	NA	TGTGCCAGCAGTGAATCCCGACAGGGCTCTGGGGCCAACGTCCTGACTTTC	CASSESRQGSGANVLTF
15	TRBJ1-2	TRBD1	TRBV6-5	NA	TGTGCCACCGCGACAGGGCTGAGTGCTGGGTATGGCTACACCTTC	CATATGLSAGYGYTF
17	TRBJ1-3	NA	TRBV18	NA	TGTGCCAGCTCACCACAAAGTCAGGGTGGATCTGGAAACACCATATATTTT	CASSPQSQGGSGNTIYF
14	TRBJ2-1	TRBD1	TRBV6-1	NA	TGTGCCAGCAGCGCGGGACAGGGCTACAATGAGCAGTTCTTC	CASSAGQGYNEQFF
14	TRBJ2-7	TRBD1	TRBV30	NA	TGTGCCGAATCACCCGGGACAGGGGACTACGAGCAGTACTTC	CAESPGTGDYEQYF
15	TRBJ1-4	NA	TRBV5-1	NA	TGCGCCAGCAGCTTGGCCGGGCTGGCGGGCGAAAAACTGTTTTTT	CASSLAGLAGEKLFF
14	TRBJ1-1	TRBD1	TRBV5-4	once	TGTGCCAGCAGCTTAACAGGGGGCGGCACTGAAGCTTTCTTT	CASSLTGGGTEAFF
15	TRBJ2-5	NA	TRBV30	NA	TGTGCCTGGAGTGTACAGGGCGGCCTAAAAGAGACCCAGTACTTC	CAWSVQGGLKETQYF
14	TRBJ2-3	TRBD2	TRBV5-1	NA	TGCGCCAGCAGCTTGACTAGCGGCACAGATACGCAGTATTTT	CASSLTSGTDTQYF
16	TRBJ2-3	TRBD2	TRBV5-4	NA	TGTGCCAGCAGCTTACTAGCGGGGGGCAGGACAGATACGCAGTATTTT	CASSLLAGGRTDTQYF
15	TRBJ2-3	TRBD2	TRBV29-1	NA	TGCAGCGCTGAGGGACTAGCGGGGGGAGATGATACGCAGTATTTT	CSAEGLAGGDDTQYF
15	TRBJ1-5	TRBD1	TRBV5-6	few	TGTGCCAGCAGCTTTAGCAGGGGGCGAGGTCAGCCCCAGCATTTT	CASSFSRGRGQPQHF
14	TRBJ1-2	TRBD1	TRBV6-1	NA	TGTGCCAGCAGCCGGACAGGGGTTAACTATGGCTACACCTTC	CASSRTGVNYGYTF
18	TRBJ2-5	TRBD2	TRBV5-6	NA	TGTGCCAGCAGCTTGGTTGGACTAGCGGGGGGGCTTGTGGAGACCCAGTACTTC	CASSLVGLAGGLVETQYF
15	TRBJ1-6	TRBD1	TRBV7-9	NA	TGTGCCAGCAGCTATACAGGGGACCCTAATTCACCCCTCCACTTT	CASSYTGDPNSPLHF
13	TRBJ2-5	TRBD1	TRBV7-9	NA	TGTGCCAGCAGCCAACAGGGGCAAGAGACCCAGTACTTC	CASSQQGQETQYF
15	TRBJ2-7	NA	TRBV11-2	once	TGTGCCAGCAGCCCCGTATTAGGGGGGGGCTACGAGCAGTACTTC	CASSPVLGGGYEQYF
15	TRBJ2-3	NA	TRBV19	NA	TGTGCCAGTAGTATCGGGGAGACGTACACAGATACGCAGTATTTT	CASSIGETYTDTQYF
14	TRBJ1-6	NA	TRBV7-9	NA	TGTGCCAGCAGCTTAGCTGGGGCCAATTCACCCCTCCACTTT	CASSLAGANSPLHF
17	TRBJ1-1	NA	TRBV6-4	once	TGTGCCAGCAGTCCGGATAGGGCAGGGCGCAGGACCACTGAAGCTTTCTTT	CASSPDRAGRRTTEAFF
15	TRBJ1-2	TRBD1	TRBV9	NA	TGTGCCAGCAGCGCGACAGGGGGATCAGGGTATGGCTACACCTTC	CASSATGGSGYGYTF
12	TRBJ1-1	NA	TRBV5-1	NA	TGCGCCAGCAGCCTAAAGAACACTGAAGCTTTCTTT	CASSLKNTEAFF
19	TRBJ2-7	TRBD2	TRBV9	NA	TGTGCCAGCAGCGTAGGTCCAACCAACGGGAGGGGGAACTCCTACGAGCAGTACTTC	CASSVGPTNGRGNSYEQYF
15	TRBJ1-2	NA	TRBV4-3	once	TGCGCCAGCAGCCAAGAAGACCAACTGCCGAGGGGCTACACCTTC	CASSQEDQLPRGYTF
13	TRBJ1-2	TRBD1	TRBV10-2	few	TGCGCCAGCGGGACAGGGGGTAACTATGGCTACACCTTC	CASGTGGNYGYTF
14	TRBJ2-7	NA	TRBV2	NA	TGTGCCAGCAGTGAACTCCAGGGGTCCTACGAGCAGTACTTC	CASSELQGSYEQYF